A selection of T cell receptor beta chains follows, all from one sample in a study of cytomegalovirus exposure and HLA in healthy donors. The method was immunoSEQ multiplex PCR; TCRdb's version includes in-frame clones alone and lacks a portion of them. The data contain 80,000 to 130,000 clones, 75% to 85% of them singletons. The sequenced material came from PBMCs. These receptors were taken from a woman between 45 and 65 years old in good health and CMV-seropositive. Both conserved end residues are part of each CDR3. The order of the fields is J gene, D gene, V gene, clone size, CDR3 DNA, CDR3 protein. A D gene is named only where the DNA matches it firmly. Part of the rows lack a size; the others show once, few, many or a class for expanded clones.

TRBJ1-1	NA	TRBV9	NA	TGTGCCAGCAGCGTAGGGACTTCCACTGAAGCTTTCTTT	CASSVGTSTEAFF
TRBJ2-1	TRBD2	TRBV15	once	TGTGCCACCAGCCCCGGGGGGGTCGAGCAGTTCTTC	CATSPGGVEQFF
TRBJ2-1	NA	TRBV9	NA	TGTGCCAGCAGCGTAGGGGACATCTACAATGAGCAGTTCTTC	CASSVGDIYNEQFF
TRBJ2-7	NA	TRBV30	NA	TGTGCCTGGAGGGGGGGTGGACTGGCCACCTACGAACAGTACTTC	CAWRGGGLATYEQYF
TRBJ1-6	NA	TRBV13	few	TGTGCCAGCAGCTTTCATGGTGCGGCGAGCTCCTATAATTCACCCCTCCACTTT	CASSFHGAASSYNSPLHF
TRBJ1-2	NA	TRBV7-2	NA	TGTGCCAGCAGCTTAGTTTCAGGGGCGGAGGGCTACACCTTC	CASSLVSGAEGYTF
TRBJ1-2	NA	TRBV10-1	NA	TGCGCCAGCAGTGAGAACAGGGTTGCCGGCTACACCTTC	CASSENRVAGYTF
TRBJ1-2	NA	TRBV7-8	few	TGTGCCAGCAGCTCGGGAATATATGGCTACACCTTC	CASSSGIYGYTF
TRBJ2-7	NA	TRBV19	NA	TGTGCCAGTAGTAATGGTCGCGGGACCTACGAGCAGTACTTC	CASSNGRGTYEQYF
TRBJ2-1	TRBD2	TRBV2	NA	TGTGTCAGCACCTCCCGGGTAGCGGGCCCGAACAATGAGCAGTTCTTC	CVSTSRVAGPNNEQFF
TRBJ2-7	TRBD1	TRBV29-1	NA	TGCAGCGTTGTAGGGGCAGGGGGCCCCCAAAAATTCTACGAGCAGTACTTC	CSVVGAGGPQKFYEQYF
TRBJ1-4	NA	TRBV28	once	TGTGCCAGCAGTTTGCCCGTAGGGACTACTACGTCGACTAATGAAAAACTGTTTTTT	CASSLPVGTTTSTNEKLFF
TRBJ1-5	NA	TRBV30	few	TGTGCCTCGGGCGGGGGCGTCGGCAATCAGCCCCAGCATTTT	CASGGGVGNQPQHF
TRBJ1-5	NA	TRBV4-1	NA	TGCGCCAGCAGCCAAGAGGGGGGACGGGGCAATCAGCCCCAGCATTTT	CASSQEGGRGNQPQHF
TRBJ2-1	TRBD2	TRBV5-1	NA	TGCGCCAGCAGCTTCCCGGATAGCGGGAGAGGGGCTTACAATGAGCAGTTCTTC	CASSFPDSGRGAYNEQFF
TRBJ2-1	NA	TRBV6-6	NA	TGTGCCAGCGTTCTTAAAAATGAGCAGTTCTTC	CASVLKNEQFF
TRBJ2-3	NA	TRBV6-6	NA	TGTGCCAGCAGTTACTCGACTGGAACAGATACGCAGTATTTT	CASSYSTGTDTQYF
TRBJ1-4	TRBD1	TRBV19	few	TGTGCCAGTAGTACCCAGGGGGCAACTAATGAAAAACTGTTTTTT	CASSTQGATNEKLFF
TRBJ1-4	NA	TRBV5-1	NA	TGCGCCAGCAGCTCGCAGGGGTTACGGGAAAAACTGTTTTTT	CASSSQGLREKLFF
TRBJ1-5	NA	TRBV6-6	once	TGTGCCAGCAGTCCACAGGGCACGCGCCAGCCCCAGCATTTT	CASSPQGTRQPQHF
TRBJ1-1	NA	TRBV5-1	once	TGCGCCAGCAGCTCCCAGCCCACGCAGGCGAACACTGAAGCTTTCTTT	CASSSQPTQANTEAFF
TRBJ2-2	NA	TRBV7-3	NA	TGTGCCAGCAGCTTGGTTGGCGGGAACACCGGGGAGCTGTTTTTT	CASSLVGGNTGELFF
TRBJ2-5	NA	TRBV5-8	NA	TGTGCCAGCAGCTTTCGGGGACAAGAGACCCAGTACTTC	CASSFRGQETQYF
TRBJ2-7	NA	TRBV7-9	NA	TGTGCCAGCAGCTTAGCAACCTCCTACGAGCAGTACTTC	CASSLATSYEQYF
TRBJ1-1	NA	TRBV5-6	NA	TGTGCCAGCAGCCTTCCACAGGACCCTGAAGCTTTCTTT	CASSLPQDPEAFF
TRBJ2-1	TRBD2	TRBV7-6	NA	TGTGCCAGCAGCTTAGGGGGTAGCGGGAGATCGGGTGAGCAGTTCTTC	CASSLGGSGRSGEQFF
TRBJ2-1	TRBD2	TRBV27	NA	TGTGCCAGCAGTGGGGGGGTGGGCGAGTTCTTC	CASSGGVGEFF
TRBJ2-2	TRBD1	TRBV5-1	NA	TGCGCCAGCAGCCTGGGGACAGACTCCACCGGGGAGCTGTTTTTT	CASSLGTDSTGELFF
TRBJ1-2	TRBD1	TRBV5-1	NA	TGCGCCAGCAGCTTAACAGGGGGTACAAACCCGAACTATGGCTACACCTTC	CASSLTGGTNPNYGYTF
TRBJ2-2	NA	TRBV7-3	once	TGTGCCAGCAGCTTAACGGGGGCGCTCACCGGGGAGCTGTTTTTT	CASSLTGALTGELFF
TRBJ2-3	NA	TRBV27	NA	TGTGCCAGCAGTTTCGTCGACAGACGCACAGATACGCAGTATTTT	CASSFVDRRTDTQYF
TRBJ2-3	TRBD1	TRBV30	NA	TGTGCCTGGAGTGTAAAAAGGGGACAGGGGGCGAACACAGATACGCAGTATTTT	CAWSVKRGQGANTDTQYF
TRBJ1-2	TRBD1	TRBV15	NA	TGTGCCACCAGCAGTGACAGGGAGGTTGACTATGGCTACACCTTC	CATSSDREVDYGYTF
TRBJ1-2	TRBD1	TRBV5-1	NA	TGCGCCAGCAACCCAGGGGGCGCCCCGGGGGACTACACCTTC	CASNPGGAPGDYTF
TRBJ2-7	TRBD1	TRBV9	NA	TGTGCCAGCAGCCCCTCCCCGGGACAGATGAACTCCTACGAGCAGTACTTC	CASSPSPGQMNSYEQYF
TRBJ1-2	NA	TRBV2	NA	TGTGCCAGCAGTGAAGTCCGGTTCTCTAACTATGGCTACACCTTC	CASSEVRFSNYGYTF
TRBJ2-7	TRBD2	TRBV7-8	NA	TGTGCCAGCAGCTTAGGAACGGTGGCTAGCGGGAAGTACGAGCAGTACTTC	CASSLGTVASGKYEQYF
TRBJ1-6	NA	TRBV11-1	few	TGTGCCAGCCGCCCCTCCAGGATTCAATCACCCCTCCACTTT	CASRPSRIQSPLHF
TRBJ1-2	NA	TRBV4-1	NA	TGCGCCAGCAGCCAAGTACAGGTGGAGCATGGCTACACCTTC	CASSQVQVEHGYTF
TRBJ2-1	NA	TRBV5-1	NA	TGCGCCAGCAGCTTGGTCGAGTCGCTCTACTACAATGAGCAGTTCTTC	CASSLVESLYYNEQFF
TRBJ1-3	TRBD1	TRBV9	NA	TGTGCCAGCAGCGTAGAGGGGGACAGACGCTCTGGAAACACCATATATTTT	CASSVEGDRRSGNTIYF
TRBJ2-3	NA	TRBV2	NA	TGTGCCAGCAGTTCCGGGACAACAGATACGCAGTATTTT	CASSSGTTDTQYF
TRBJ2-1	NA	TRBV6-1	NA	TGTGCCAGCAGCCCAGGGGTCTCCTCCTACAATGAGCAGTTCTTC	CASSPGVSSYNEQFF
TRBJ1-2	NA	TRBV9	few	TGTGCCAGCAGCCCCCTGGCGGGGCAGTCTGGCTACACCTTC	CASSPLAGQSGYTF
TRBJ1-1	NA	TRBV6-1	NA	TGTGCCAGCACATCCGGGTTAACTGAAGCTTTCTTT	CASTSGLTEAFF
TRBJ2-5	TRBD1	TRBV27	NA	TGTGCCAGCAGTTTAGCTTTTCCGGGACAGGGGGAGACCCAGTACTTC	CASSLAFPGQGETQYF
TRBJ1-1	NA	TRBV5-1	few	TGCGCCAGCAGCTGGCAGGAAGGGAGGAACACTGAAGCTTTCTTT	CASSWQEGRNTEAFF
TRBJ2-1	NA	TRBV7-2	NA	TGTGCCAGCAGTCTTACTAGCTCGCCTGAGCAGTTCTTC	CASSLTSSPEQFF
TRBJ2-7	TRBD2	TRBV7-9	NA	TGTGCCAGCAGCCCGCCCCCGGGACTAGCGGGGCTAAGCTACGAGCAGTACTTC	CASSPPPGLAGLSYEQYF
TRBJ2-1	NA	TRBV2	NA	TGTGCCAGCAGTGTCGAGGGTAACGTGTCCAATGAGCAGTTCTTC	CASSVEGNVSNEQFF